Listed below are T cell receptor beta chains from one sample, sequenced in a study of PD-L1 blockade in urothelial cancer. Clones were sequenced by immunoSEQ multiplex PCR, and TCRdb holds only the in-frame ones, with some missing. The sample has some 79,000 clones; over 80% are singletons. Source: PBMCs, taken around atezolizumab (anti-PD-L1) treatment. These receptors were taken from a man in his 70s with urothelial cancer. CDR3s include the opening cysteine and the closing phenylalanine or tryptophan. The D gene is left open where the match is weak. Rows may omit the clone size; those that give it use once, few, many or a size class.

size,D,V,J,DNA,CDR3
NA,TRBD2,TRBV6-6,TRBJ2-5,TGTGCCAGCAAGCAAGTGGGGGGGAGGGAGACCCAGTACTTC,CASKQVGGRETQYF
NA,TRBD1,TRBV7-3,TRBJ1-1,TGTGCCAGCAGCATCCAGACAGGGGGAGTCTCTGAAGCTTTCTTT,CASSIQTGGVSEAFF
NA,TRBD1,TRBV5-1,TRBJ2-2,TGCGCCAGCAGCCTAAAAAACCAGGCAGGGGGCGAGTGGCCCGGGGAGCTGTTTTTT,CASSLKNQAGGEWPGELFF
NA,TRBD2,TRBV19,TRBJ2-3,TGTGCCAGTAGTACGACCTGGACTAGCGGGGGCCCGGGGGATACGCAGTATTTT,CASSTTWTSGGPGDTQYF
NA,TRBD1,TRBV2,TRBJ2-7,TGTGCCAGCACGGAATCTATCGGGACAGACTACATAGAGCAGTACTTC,CASTESIGTDYIEQYF
NA,TRBD2,TRBV30,TRBJ2-3,TGTGCCTGGGGGGGTAGCGGGAAAAGCACAGATACGCAGTATTTT,CAWGGSGKSTDTQYF
NA,TRBD2,TRBV29-1,TRBJ2-3,TGCAGCGTTGAAGGTTCGGGACTAGCGGTCACAGATACGCAGTATTTT,CSVEGSGLAVTDTQYF
NA,NA,TRBV27,TRBJ2-1,TGTGCCAGCAGTTTAATTCCGGGTTCCAATGAGCAGTTCTTC,CASSLIPGSNEQFF
few,TRBD2,TRBV7-2,TRBJ2-5,TGTGCCAGCAGCTTAGTGGGGGGGGAGACCCAGTACTTC,CASSLVGGETQYF
NA,TRBD1,TRBV5-1,TRBJ1-4,TGCGCCAGCAGCCCAAACTCACAGGGGCCCGGGGAAAAACTGTTTTTT,CASSPNSQGPGEKLFF
NA,TRBD1,TRBV5-1,TRBJ1-6,TGCGCCAGCAGCCCAGGGGGTAATTCACCCCTCCACTTT,CASSPGGNSPLHF
NA,NA,TRBV7-6,TRBJ2-7,TGTGCCAGCAGCTTAGGGTCCAGGGACGAGCAGTACTTC,CASSLGSRDEQYF
NA,TRBD1,TRBV6-1,TRBJ1-2,TGTGCCAGCAGTCCCGACAGGGGGAAGGGCTATGGCTACACCTTC,CASSPDRGKGYGYTF
NA,NA,TRBV6-5,TRBJ1-4,TGTGCCAGCAGTTTCAAGCCAACTAATGAAAAACTGTTTTTT,CASSFKPTNEKLFF
NA,NA,TRBV7-8,TRBJ1-1,TGTGCCAGCAGCTTCGGGGGACTCCCCGAAGCTTTCTTT,CASSFGGLPEAFF
NA,NA,TRBV19,TRBJ1-5,TGTGCCAGTAGTACAGGGGTCAATCAGCCCCAGCATTTT,CASSTGVNQPQHF
NA,TRBD2,TRBV11-3,TRBJ2-1,TGTGCCAGCACCTATAGGAGCGGGAGCATCAATGAGCAGTTCTTC,CASTYRSGSINEQFF
NA,TRBD1,TRBV9,TRBJ2-1,TGTGCCAGCAGCGCGTCAGGGGGCTCCTACAATGAGCAGTTCTTC,CASSASGGSYNEQFF
NA,NA,TRBV18,TRBJ1-1,TGTGCCAGCTCACCGGGGCAGGGAAACACTGAAGCTTTCTTT,CASSPGQGNTEAFF
NA,NA,TRBV7-9,TRBJ2-2,TGTGCCAGCAGCTTAGAGGCCAGCGAACGGTGGGAGCTGTTTTTT,CASSLEASERWELFF
NA,TRBD1,TRBV30,TRBJ2-5,TGTGCCTGGAGTGTAGACAGGGAAGAGACCCAGTACTTC,CAWSVDREETQYF
NA,NA,TRBV7-3,TRBJ2-3,TGTGCCAGCAGCTTAACGCAGACTAGCACAGATACGCAGTATTTT,CASSLTQTSTDTQYF
NA,NA,TRBV9,TRBJ2-2,TGTGCCAGCAGCGTAGCCGCGACTGCCCTGAACACCGGGGAGCTGTTTTTT,CASSVAATALNTGELFF
NA,TRBD1,TRBV18,TRBJ1-2,TGTGCCAGCTCACCAGGGACAGGGGTCTATGGCTACACCTTC,CASSPGTGVYGYTF
NA,TRBD1,TRBV5-4,TRBJ1-5,TGTGCCAGCAGCATAGGGACAGCTGGCAATCAGCCCCAGCATTTT,CASSIGTAGNQPQHF